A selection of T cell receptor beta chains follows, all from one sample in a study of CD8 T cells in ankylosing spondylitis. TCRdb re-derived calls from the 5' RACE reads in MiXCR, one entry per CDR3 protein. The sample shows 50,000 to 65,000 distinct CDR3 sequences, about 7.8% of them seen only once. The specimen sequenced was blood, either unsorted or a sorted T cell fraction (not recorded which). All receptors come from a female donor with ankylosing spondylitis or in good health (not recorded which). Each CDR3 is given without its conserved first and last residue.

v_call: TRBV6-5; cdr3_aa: ASSYEGRGRDGYT
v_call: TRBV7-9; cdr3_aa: ASSTGQGRGYT
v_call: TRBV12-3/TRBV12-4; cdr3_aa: ASTLTPGGGLEQF
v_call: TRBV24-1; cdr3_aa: ATSESDSFYGYT
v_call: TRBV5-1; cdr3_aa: ASSLPTGAGNIQY
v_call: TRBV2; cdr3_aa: ASSEGGRELF
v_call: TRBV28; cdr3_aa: ASTFDSANTEAF
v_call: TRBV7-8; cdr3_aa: ASSLKEGRQGADTQY
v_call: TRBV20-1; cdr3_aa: SAIRDSQQETQY
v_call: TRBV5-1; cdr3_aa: ASNLGGDYGYT
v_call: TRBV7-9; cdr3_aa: ASSLDLTANTGELF
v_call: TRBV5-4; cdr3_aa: ASSRPSGGGRTDTQY
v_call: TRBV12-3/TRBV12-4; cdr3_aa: ASSSPTTLRETQY
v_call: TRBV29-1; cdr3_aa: SVEDQGYNEQF
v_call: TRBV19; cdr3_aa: ASSSLGQGSAEAF
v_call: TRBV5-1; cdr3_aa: ASSNRDRLGAEAF
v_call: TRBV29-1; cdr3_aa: SVPLRGGRAQY
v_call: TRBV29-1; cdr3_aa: SVGTGDPEAF
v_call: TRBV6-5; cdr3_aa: ASSYSGSGANVLT
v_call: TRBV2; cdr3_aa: ASSYGTPNEQF
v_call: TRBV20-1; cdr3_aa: SARDPNTKAF
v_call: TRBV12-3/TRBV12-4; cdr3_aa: ASRTGGDDGYT
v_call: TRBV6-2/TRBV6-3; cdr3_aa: ASSTFVANEKLF
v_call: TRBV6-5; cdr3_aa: ASSSGRNGELF
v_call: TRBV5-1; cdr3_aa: ASSLEGRSSGNTIY
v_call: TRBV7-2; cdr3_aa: ASSLGLGISYEQY
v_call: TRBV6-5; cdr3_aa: ASSLAYGYGYT
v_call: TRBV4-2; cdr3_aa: ASSQEAGPIGNEQF